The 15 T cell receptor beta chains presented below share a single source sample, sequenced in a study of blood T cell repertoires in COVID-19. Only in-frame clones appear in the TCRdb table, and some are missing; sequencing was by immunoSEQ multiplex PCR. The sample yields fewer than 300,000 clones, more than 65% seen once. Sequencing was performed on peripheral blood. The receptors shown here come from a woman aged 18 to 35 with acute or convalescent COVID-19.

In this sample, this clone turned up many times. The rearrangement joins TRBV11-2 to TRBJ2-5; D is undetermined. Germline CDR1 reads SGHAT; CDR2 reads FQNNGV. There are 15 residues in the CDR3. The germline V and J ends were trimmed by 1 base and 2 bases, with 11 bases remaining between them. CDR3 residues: CASSLVFSGQETQYF. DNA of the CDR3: TGTGCCAGCAGCTTAGTTTTCTCCGGGCAAGAGACCCAGTACTTC.

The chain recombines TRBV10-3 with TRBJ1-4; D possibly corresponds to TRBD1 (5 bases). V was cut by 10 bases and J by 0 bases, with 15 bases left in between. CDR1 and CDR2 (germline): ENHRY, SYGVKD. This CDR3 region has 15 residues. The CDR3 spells CATREQDATNEKLFF. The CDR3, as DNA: TGTGCCACCAGAGAACAGGACGCAACTAATGAAAAACTGTTTTTT.

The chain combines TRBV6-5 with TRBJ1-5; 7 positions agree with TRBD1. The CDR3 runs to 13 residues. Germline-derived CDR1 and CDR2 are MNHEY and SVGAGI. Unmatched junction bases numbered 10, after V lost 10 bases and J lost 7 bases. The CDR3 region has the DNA TGTGCCACTTGCGACAGGGATGGGCAGCCCCAGCATTTT. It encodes CATCDRDGQPQHF.

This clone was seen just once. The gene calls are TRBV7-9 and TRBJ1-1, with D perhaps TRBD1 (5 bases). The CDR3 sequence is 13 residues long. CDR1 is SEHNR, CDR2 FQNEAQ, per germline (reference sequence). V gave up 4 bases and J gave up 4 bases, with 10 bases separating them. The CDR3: CASSSGSSTEAFF. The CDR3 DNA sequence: TGTGCCAGCAGCTCAGGGTCGTCCACTGAAGCTTTCTTT.

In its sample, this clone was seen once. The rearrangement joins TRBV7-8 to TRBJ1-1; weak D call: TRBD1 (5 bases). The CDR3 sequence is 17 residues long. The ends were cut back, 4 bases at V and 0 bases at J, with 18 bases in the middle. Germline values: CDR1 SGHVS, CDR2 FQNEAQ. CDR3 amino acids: CASSSVSGRRMNTEAFF. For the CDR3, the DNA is TGTGCCAGCAGCTCTGTGTCAGGGAGGAGAATGAACACTGAAGCTTTCTTT.

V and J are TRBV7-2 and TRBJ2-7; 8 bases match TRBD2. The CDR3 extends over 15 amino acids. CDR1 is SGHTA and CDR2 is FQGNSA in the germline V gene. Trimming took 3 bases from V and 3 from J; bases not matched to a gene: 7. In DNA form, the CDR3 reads TGTGCCAGCAGCTTCTTAGGACTAGCTGGCTACGAGCAGTACTTC. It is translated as CASSFLGLAGYEQYF.

CDR3: CASSLFSGYSYNEQFF. CDR3 coding DNA: TGTGCCAGCAGCCTATTTAGCGGCTACTCCTACAATGAGCAGTTCTTC. This chain links TRBV27 with TRBJ2-1; maybe TRBD2 (6 bases). This CDR3 has 16 amino acids. In germline, CDR1 is MNHEY, CDR2 SMNVEV (reference sequence). V was clipped by 6 bases and J by 0 bases, with 15 bases between them.

CDR3 loop: CARRTDQGLAGPEATYEQYF. The CDR3 DNA follows: TGTGCCAGACGTACTGATCAAGGACTAGCGGGACCCGAGGCTACATACGAGCAGTACTTC. The rearrangement joins TRBV19 to TRBJ2-7; TRBD2 agrees at 12 bases. CDR1 and CDR2 (germline): LNHDA, SQIVND (reference sequence). The ends lost 9 bases at V and 4 bases at J; junction bases unmatched: 25. The CDR3 is 20 amino acids.

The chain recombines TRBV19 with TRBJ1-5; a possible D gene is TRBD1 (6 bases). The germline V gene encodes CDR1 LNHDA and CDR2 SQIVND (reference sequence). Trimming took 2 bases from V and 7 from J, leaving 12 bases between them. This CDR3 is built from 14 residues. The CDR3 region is CASSIIRGNQPQHF. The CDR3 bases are TGTGCCAGTAGTATAATTAGGGGGAACCAGCCCCAGCATTTT.

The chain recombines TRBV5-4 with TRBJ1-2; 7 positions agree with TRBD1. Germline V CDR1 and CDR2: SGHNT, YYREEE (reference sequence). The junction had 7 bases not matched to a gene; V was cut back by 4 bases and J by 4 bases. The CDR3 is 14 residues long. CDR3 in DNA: TGTGCCAGCAGCACGGGGACAGACCCCTATGGCTACACCTTC. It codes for CASSTGTDPYGYTF.

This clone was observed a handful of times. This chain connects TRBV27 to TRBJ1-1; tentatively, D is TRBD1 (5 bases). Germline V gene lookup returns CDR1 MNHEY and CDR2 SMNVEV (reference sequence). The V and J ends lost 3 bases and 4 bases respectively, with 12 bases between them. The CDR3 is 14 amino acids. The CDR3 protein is CASSFLGGGTEAFF. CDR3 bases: TGTGCCAGCAGTTTTTTGGGGGGAGGCACTGAAGCTTTCTTT.

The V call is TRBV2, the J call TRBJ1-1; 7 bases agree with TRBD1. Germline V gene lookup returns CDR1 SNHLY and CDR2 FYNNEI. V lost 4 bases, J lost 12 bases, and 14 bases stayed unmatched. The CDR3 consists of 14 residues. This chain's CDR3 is CASSVGDRQGRTFF. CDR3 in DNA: TGTGCCAGCAGTGTCGGGGACCGACAGGGAAGGACTTTCTTT.

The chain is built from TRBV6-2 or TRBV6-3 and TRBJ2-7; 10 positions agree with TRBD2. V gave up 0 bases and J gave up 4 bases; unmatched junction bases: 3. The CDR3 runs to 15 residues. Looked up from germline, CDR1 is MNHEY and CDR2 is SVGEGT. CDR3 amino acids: CASSYSLAGLYEQYF. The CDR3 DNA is TGTGCCAGCAGTTACTCACTAGCGGGATTGTACGAGCAGTACTTC.

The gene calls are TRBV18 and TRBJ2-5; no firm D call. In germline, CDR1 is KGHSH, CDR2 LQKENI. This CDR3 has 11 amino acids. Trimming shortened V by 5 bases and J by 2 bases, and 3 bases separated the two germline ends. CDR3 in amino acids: CASSTQETQYF. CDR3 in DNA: TGTGCCAGCTCAACTCAAGAGACCCAGTACTTC.

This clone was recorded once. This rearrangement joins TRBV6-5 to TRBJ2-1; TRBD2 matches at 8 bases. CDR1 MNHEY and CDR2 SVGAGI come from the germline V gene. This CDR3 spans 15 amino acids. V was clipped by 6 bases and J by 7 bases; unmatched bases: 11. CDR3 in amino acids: CASRASGSFMNEQFF. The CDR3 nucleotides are TGTGCCAGCAGGGCAAGCGGGAGCTTTATGAATGAGCAGTTCTTC.